The T cell receptor (beta chain) under discussion was sequenced for a study of blood T cell repertoires in COVID-19. The study drew participants aged about 18 to 89 years from about two dozen US areas. Cohort 3 donors were reported recovered after two negative PCRs, clearance, or symptom resolution. V was clipped by 3 bases and J by 7 bases; unmatched bases: 6. The CDR3 loop spans 15 amino acids. The germline V gene has CDR1 MDHEN and CDR2 SYDVKM. Sequencing was performed with immunoSEQ multiplex PCR; in TCRdb, only in-frame clones are kept and a portion is missing. The sample lists 130,000 to 150,000 clones; roughly four fifths were seen once.

This rearrangement joins TRBV28 to TRBJ1-5, with 10 positions matching TRBD1. Sequencing input: PBMCs or T cells enriched from blood (not recorded which). This TCR was recovered from a man over 45 who had recovered from COVID-19. The CDR3 sequence is CASSFTGTGEQPQHF. The DNA of the CDR3 is TGTGCCAGCAGTTTCACCGGGACAGGGGAACAGCCCCAGCATTTT. Full variable domain (missing parts from reference TRBV28 and TRBJ1-5): DVKVTQSSRYLVKRTGEKVFLECVQDMDHENMFWYRQDPGLGLRLIYFSYDVKMKEKGDIPEGYSVSREKKERFSLILESASTNQTSMYLCASSFTGTGEQPQHFGDGTRLSIL.